The 7 T cell receptor beta chains below come from one sample, sequenced in a study of T cell repertoires in cytomegalovirus infection (dated by TCRdb to the late 2010s). The instrument was an Illumina HiSeq 1500. TCRdb redid the processing of the public reads, applying fastp at Q25 and MiXCR, and retained in-frame beta chains. Rows are combined by CDR3 protein, so each entry shows the most common genes and DNA. Here the sample has 310,000 or so distinct CDR3 sequences; roughly a tenth occur a single time. Jointly, the top ten make up approximately 2.4% of the sample. Sequencing used PBMCs. The receptors come from a human donor in good health (CMV status not recorded). Some clones in this sample may be carry-over from other donors' samples.

In its sample, this clonotype was seen many times. The rearrangement uses TRBV7-2 and TRBJ1-2, with TRBD1 identical over 7 bases. The V segment lost 1 base and the J segment 6 bases; nucleotides outside the gene matches: 17. The germline gives CDR1 SGHTA, CDR2 FQGNSA. The CDR3 covers 18 residues. The CDR3 reads CASSLGNTGTELVDGYTF. The CDR3 bases are TGTGCCAGCAGCTTAGGGAATACCGGGACAGAGCTCGTCGATGGCTACACCTTC.

There are a few counts of this clonotype. The chain links TRBV28 to TRBJ1-1; maybe TRBD1 (5 bases). Germline CDR1 MDHEN, CDR2 SYDVKM. The ends were cut back, 7 bases at V and 2 bases at J, with 14 bases in the middle. There are 14 residues in the CDR3. Written as DNA, the CDR3 is TGTGCCAGCACCTTCGGGACGGTTAACACTGAAGCTTTCTTT. Translated: CASTFGTVNTEAFF.

This clonotype has a count of ten or more. The junction differs from germline at one of its ends, possibly a read error. CDR3 loop: CSAGELTGDLNEQFF. The CDR3, as DNA: TGCAGTGCTGGAGAGTTGACAGGGGACCTCAATGAGCAGTTCTTC. The chain combines TRBV20-1 with TRBJ2-1; TRBD1 matches at 8 bases. The CDR3 runs to 15 residues. Germline V gene data show CDR1 as DFQATT and CDR2 as SNEGSKA (reference sequence).

Many counts were recorded for this clonotype. The chain has TRBV7-2 and TRBJ2-3, with D perhaps given as TRBD1 or TRBD2 (5 bases each). This CDR3 is 16 amino acids long. V lost 1 base and J 8 bases, leaving 19 bases between the germline ends. Germline CDR1 and CDR2: SGHTA and FQGNSA. CDR3 sequence reads: CASSLVGVGVRGTQYF. CDR3 bases: TGTGCCAGCAGCTTAGTGGGGGTGGGGGTCCGGGGTACGCAGTATTTT.

This chain links TRBV19 with TRBJ2-7, with 7 bases identical to TRBD1. Germline V gene sequence: CDR1 LNHDA, CDR2 SQIVND (reference sequence). The CDR3 consists of 13 residues. V was pared by 3 bases and J by 5 bases, with 4 bases of the junction left unmatched. CDR3 residues: CASSIVTGNEQYF. The CDR3 DNA is TGTGCCAGTAGTATTGTGACAGGGAACGAGCAGTACTTC.

This clonotype has at least ten counts. The genes are TRBV28 and TRBJ1-4; 7 positions match TRBD1. Trimming cost V 5 bases and J 8 bases; bases outside gene matches: 11. This CDR3 has 15 residues. The germline CDR1 and CDR2 sequences are MDHEN and SYDVKM. The CDR3: CASSILEGAREKLFF. CDR3 DNA sequence: TGTGCCAGCAGTATCTTAGAGGGGGCGCGGGAAAAACTGTTTTTT.

This rearrangement joins TRBV14 to TRBJ2-3, with 9 nucleotides matching TRBD2. Germline V gives CDR1 SGHDN, CDR2 FVKESK. The CDR3 runs 16 residues. Trimming removed 1 base from V and 5 bases from J; junction bases left unmatched: 7. Here the CDR3 reads CASSQGGRGLGDTQYF. The CDR3 DNA sequence: TGTGCCAGCAGCCAAGGCGGGAGGGGGCTTGGAGATACGCAGTATTTT. The full variable domain, with the rest looked up from reference TRBV14 and TRBJ2-3, is EAGVTQFPSHSVIEKGQTVTLRCDPISGHDNLYWYRRVMGKEIKFLLHFVKESKQDESGMPNNRFLAERTGGTYSTLKVQPAELEDSGVYFCASSQGGRGLGDTQYFGPGTRLTVL.